The sequence of this T cell receptor (beta chain) was determined in a study of T-cell reconstitution after alpha-beta-depleted transplantation in children. Turning to this clonotype: The antigen is undetermined.

Findings and caveats of the study: Alpha-beta T cells present about two months after transplant were reported to originate from several hundred expanded graft clones. Fresh T-cell production supplied most of the T-cell counts and diversity seen one year after transplant.

Unique molecular identifiers tagged the TCRbeta library. Each CDR3 protein gets one entry after TCRdb re-called the PCR reads with MiXCR. Of some 550,000 distinct CDR3 sequences detected, more than 20% appear once; the ten largest clones hold roughly an eighth. V was trimmed by 2 bases and J by 4 bases, leaving 6 bases between them. Germline values: CDR1 MGHDK, CDR2 SYGVNS. The CDR3 runs 13 residues. The input for sequencing was PBMCs, mostly from graft donor cells, taken 360 days after TCRalphabeta/CD19-depleted stem cell transplant. The clonotype originates from a boy less than two years old who had a stem cell transplant for acute myeloid leukemia, so the T cells may come from the graft donor. The genes are TRBV25-1 and TRBJ1-3; D not resolved. In DNA form, the CDR3 reads TGTGCCAGCAGTGAAGCAGGAGGAAACACCATATATTTT. Amino acid sequence: CASSEAGGNTIYF.